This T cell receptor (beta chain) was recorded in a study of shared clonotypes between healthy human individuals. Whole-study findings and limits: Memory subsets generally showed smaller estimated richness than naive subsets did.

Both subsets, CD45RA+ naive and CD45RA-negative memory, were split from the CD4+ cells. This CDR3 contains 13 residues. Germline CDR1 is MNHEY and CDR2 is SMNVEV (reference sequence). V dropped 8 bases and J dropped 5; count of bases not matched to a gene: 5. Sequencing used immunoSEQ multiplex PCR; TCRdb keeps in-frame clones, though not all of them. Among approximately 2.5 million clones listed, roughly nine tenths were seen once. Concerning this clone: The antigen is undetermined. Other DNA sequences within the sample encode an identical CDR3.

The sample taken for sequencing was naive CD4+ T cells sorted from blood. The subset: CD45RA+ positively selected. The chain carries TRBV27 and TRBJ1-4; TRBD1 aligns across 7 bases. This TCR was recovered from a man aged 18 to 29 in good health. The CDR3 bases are TGTGCCAGCCGGGACAGCTTAAATGAAAAACTGTTTTTT. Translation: CASRDSLNEKLFF.